Reported below is one T cell receptor (beta chain). Using its own MiXCR run on the 5' RACE reads, TCRdb lists one record per CDR3 protein. The data contain 400,000 to 600,000 distinct CDR3 sequences, around 22% of them seen just once; the ten biggest clones take up 0.4% to 0.6%. The CDR3 spans 17 residues. Losses at the gene ends were 4 bases for V and 5 bases for J; bases not matched to a gene: 6. Germline V gene data show CDR1 as SGHRS and CDR2 as YFSETQ. These data are taken from a study of identical twins. The sample was also reused in another study, on yellow fever vaccine responses in identical twins.

This chain joins TRBV5-1 and TRBJ2-1; the match to TRBD2 covers 16 bases. This sequence was found in a woman younger than 35 in good health. Sequenced: CD4+ T cells sorted from blood. The CDR3 loop reads CASSPGLAGGYDNEQFF. The CDR3 nucleotides are TGCGCCAGCAGCCCGGGACTAGCGGGGGGGTATGACAATGAGCAGTTCTTC.